This T cell receptor (beta chain) was documented in a study of tumor and adjacent non-tumor tissue in lung cancer (dated by TCRdb to 2016 to 2018). Regarding the research as a whole: Patients with adenocarcinoma (approximately 12), squamous cell carcinoma (2) and small cell lung cancer (1) were included in the cohort. Among the roughly 15 patients, ages ranged from about 31 to 76 years, about 10 were men and 5 were women, and disease was TNM stage I to III. In total, sequencing yielded under 150 million productive TCRbeta reads, which works out to an average of approximately 4 million reads per sample. Using bulk TCRbeta repertoires from some 14 lung cancer patients, the study set lung tumor tissue side by side with matched distant non-tumor lung tissue. TCRbeta CDR3 sequencing was performed on thirty paired specimens, with one tumor sample and one normal lung sample collected per patient. Findings and caveats that apply to the study as a whole: With only about 16 patients in the cohort, the authors noted that larger samples and more detailed clinical data are needed. Significantly higher TCR diversity was found in younger patients, and higher tumor TCR diversity was associated with shorter overall and disease-free survival. Tumor tissue showed significantly greater TCR diversity (inverse Simpson) than normal lung tissue (431.37 vs 166.20, P = 0.0075, Mann-Whitney U test). Peripheral blood was not sequenced, so blood TCRbeta repertoires in these lung cancer patients were not examined. The methods do not name the sequencing platform or mention unique molecular identifiers. A significantly larger cumulative share of the repertoire was made up by the top 100 clones in normal lung than in tumor tissue.

RNA was isolated from bulk unsorted tissue, and RNA quality was assessed with a NanoDrop ND-1000 and an Agilent 2100. All donors had newly diagnosed lung cancer, had not received prior chemotherapy, and were admitted for thoracic surgery in China between August and November 2014. Patients with previous radiotherapy or chemotherapy, or with another concurrent cancer, were excluded from the study. Pieces of surgical tissue measuring roughly 1-2.1 cm3 were kept in RNAlater solution and held at -80 degrees C until needed. V loses 5 bases of germline sequence and J loses 2 bases, and the interval between the two ends is 20 bases. Inclusive of the bounding cysteine and phenylalanine, the CDR3 is 17 residues long. CDR3 DNA is the only sequence kept; it has 51 bases, read in frame from the first base. Notes on this clonotype: The antigen it binds to is not known. No clone much larger than this one lies a single base away; base qualities are absent.

Libraries were prepared through multiplex PCR. Sequencing took place on an Illumina HiSeq 2500. TCRbeta libraries were constructed through three rounds of nested PCR with primers (Table S4) according to protocols modified from ARM-PCR. Before sequencing, PCR products of 200-500 bp were cut from the gel and purified using the QIAquick gel extraction kit. Regarding the original processing steps: Reads were cleaned using Trimmomatic, were merged into complete CDR3 sequences using FLASH, and were assigned to V(D)J germline segments using MiTCR. Clonal diversity was calculated as the inverse Simpson's index using VDJtools. Productive reads were defined as in-frame sequences without a premature stop codon. Starting from the raw public reads, TCRdb applied fastp trimming at Q25, assembled clones with MiXCR and retained in-frame beta chains. Rows with a matching CDR3 protein are joined into one entry that keeps the most common DNA and genes. V and J calls and clone size were set by TCRdb, not the authors. Recorded for this sample are some 120,000 distinct CDR3 sequences; approximately 66% of them occurred a single time. The top ten hold 9.5% to 15% of the sample.

The material sequenced was lung tumor tissue. This clonotype was sampled from a man aged 25 to 40 with non-small cell lung cancer. The V and J segments used are TRBV12-3 or TRBV12-4 and TRBJ2-3; TRBD1 is perhaps the D gene, given 5 matching bases. The base sequence is TGTGCCAGCAGTCCAGACCTAGGGCAGGGCCCCACAGATACGCAGTATTTT. It translates to CASSPDLGQGPTDTQYF.